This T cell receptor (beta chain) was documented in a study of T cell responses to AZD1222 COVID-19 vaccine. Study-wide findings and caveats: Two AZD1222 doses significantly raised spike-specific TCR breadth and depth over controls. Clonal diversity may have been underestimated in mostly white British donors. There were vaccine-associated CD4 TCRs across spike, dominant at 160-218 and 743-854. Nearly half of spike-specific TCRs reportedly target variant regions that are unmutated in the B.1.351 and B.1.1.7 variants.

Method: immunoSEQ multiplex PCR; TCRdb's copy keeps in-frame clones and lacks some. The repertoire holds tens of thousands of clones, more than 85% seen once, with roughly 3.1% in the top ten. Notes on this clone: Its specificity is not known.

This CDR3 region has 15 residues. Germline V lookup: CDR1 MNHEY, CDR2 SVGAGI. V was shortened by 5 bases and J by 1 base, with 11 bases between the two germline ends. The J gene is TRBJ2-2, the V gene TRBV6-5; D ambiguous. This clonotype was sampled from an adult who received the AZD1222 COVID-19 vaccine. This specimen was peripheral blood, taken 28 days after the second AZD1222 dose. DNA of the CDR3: TGTGCCAGCAGTCCCCTCGGATTGAACACCGGGGAGCTGTTTTTT. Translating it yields CASSPLGLNTGELFF.